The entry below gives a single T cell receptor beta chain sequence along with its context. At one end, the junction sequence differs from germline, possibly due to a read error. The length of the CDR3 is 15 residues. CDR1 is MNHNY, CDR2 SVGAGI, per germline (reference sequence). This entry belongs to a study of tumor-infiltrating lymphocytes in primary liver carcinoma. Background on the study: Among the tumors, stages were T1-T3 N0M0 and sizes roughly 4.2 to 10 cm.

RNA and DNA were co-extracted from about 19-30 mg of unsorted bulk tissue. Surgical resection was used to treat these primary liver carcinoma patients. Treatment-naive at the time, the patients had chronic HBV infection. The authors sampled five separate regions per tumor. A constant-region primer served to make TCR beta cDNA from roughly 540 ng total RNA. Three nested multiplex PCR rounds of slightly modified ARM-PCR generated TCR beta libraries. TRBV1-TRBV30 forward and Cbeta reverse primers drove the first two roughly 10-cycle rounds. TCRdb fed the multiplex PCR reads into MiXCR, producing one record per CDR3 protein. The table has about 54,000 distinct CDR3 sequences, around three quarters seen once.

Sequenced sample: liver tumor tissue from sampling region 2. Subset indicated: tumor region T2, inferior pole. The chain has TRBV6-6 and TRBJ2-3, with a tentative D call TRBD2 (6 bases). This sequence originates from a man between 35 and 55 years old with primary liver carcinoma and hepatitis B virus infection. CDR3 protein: CASSLGGYGTDTQYF. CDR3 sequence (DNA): TGTGCTAGCAGTTTGGGGGGATATGGCACAGATACGCAGTATTTT.